This T cell receptor (beta chain) is from a study of post-analysis software for immune sequencing data (dated by TCRdb to 2014 to 2015). Background for the entire study: Disease courses on record covered relapsing-remitting, secondary progressive and progressive-relapsing multiple sclerosis, though some patients had no subtype annotation. The multiple sclerosis patient repertoires were compared with around ten previously published healthy control repertoires from donors aged about 6 to 25 years. A subset of samples was prepared in parallel using single-end sample barcoding, then pooled and co-amplified after Illumina adapter ligation. The full study reports these points: Patients showed significantly higher frequencies than controls for five TRBV segments, among them TRBV5-6, TRBV5-1 and TRBV20-1. Significantly lower normalized Chao1 diversity was found in multiple sclerosis patients than in controls, suggesting substantial peripheral T-cell clonal expansion. The control group was slightly older than the multiple sclerosis patient group. Direct clustering with F measure showed strong co-clustering of samples prepared in the same batch, prompting a batch-effect correction.

Library creation used PCR. The reads were generated on an Illumina HiSeq 2500. To reduce PCR and sequencing biases, unique molecular identifiers were built into the TCR beta cDNA libraries. Roughly 500,000 cDNA molecules were obtained for every 1 to 10 million input T cells, so each molecule roughly corresponded to one T cell. The patient libraries were prepared and sequenced with the same protocol used for the earlier healthy control dataset. Within a given batch, samples were prepared together, multiplexed and sequenced on the same HiSeq lane. The paper's data handling went like this. Raw barcoded reads were processed with MIGEC, discarding single-read molecular identifier groups before consensus assembly and CDR3 extraction. Clonotype tables were post-analysed with VDJtools, normalizing diversity by down-sampling all datasets to the smallest sample size. In repertoire overlap clustering, CDR3 amino acid sequences, but not nucleotide sequences, were matched to correct batch-related cross-sample contamination. TCRdb's own reprocessing of the public reads used fastp at Q25 and MiXCR and kept productive beta chains. Identical CDR3 protein sequences are pooled into one entry, listed with their most common genes and DNA. These V and J calls are TCRdb output, not the study's own analysis. This sample lists about 800,000 distinct CDR3 sequences; 25% to 30% were detected once. The ten largest clones add up to under 0.7% of the sample.

Only a few counts were recorded for this clonotype. Its antigen remains unidentified. There are no base qualities to consult, and no much larger clone falls within one base. To demonstrate the VDJtools post-analysis software, TCR beta repertoires were profiled from the peripheral blood of roughly 14 young patients with multiple sclerosis. The multiple sclerosis patients were children and adolescents ranging in age from about 6 to 16 years. V has 3 bases trimmed and J has 2 bases trimmed; junction bases matching no gene number 4. Via the germline V gene, CDR1 is SGHRS and CDR2 YFSETQ. Spanning cysteine to phenylalanine, the CDR3 consists of 15 amino acids. The entry retains the CDR3 DNA only, 45 bases that are in frame from base 1.

The chain is assembled from TRBV5-1 and TRBJ2-5, and TRBD2 aligns with 10 junction nucleotides. The source material was blood. The TCR originated in a girl aged 5-17 years with multiple sclerosis. The base sequence is TGCGCCAGCAGCTCTGTAGCGGGAGGACAAGAGACCCAGTACTTC. Its product reads: CASSSVAGGQETQYF.